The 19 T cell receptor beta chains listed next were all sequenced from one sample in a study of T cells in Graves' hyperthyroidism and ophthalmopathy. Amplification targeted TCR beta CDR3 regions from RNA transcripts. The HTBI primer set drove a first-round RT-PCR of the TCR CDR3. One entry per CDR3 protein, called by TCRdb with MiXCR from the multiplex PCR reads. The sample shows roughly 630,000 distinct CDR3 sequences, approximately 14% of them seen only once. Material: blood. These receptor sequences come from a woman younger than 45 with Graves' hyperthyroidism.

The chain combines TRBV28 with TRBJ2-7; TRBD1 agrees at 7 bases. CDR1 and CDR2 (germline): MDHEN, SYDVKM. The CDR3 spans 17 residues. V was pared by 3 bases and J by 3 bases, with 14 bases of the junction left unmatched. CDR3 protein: CASSFVAWNRGSYEQYF. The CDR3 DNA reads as TGTGCCAGCAGTTTCGTTGCCTGGAACAGGGGCAGCTACGAGCAGTACTTC.

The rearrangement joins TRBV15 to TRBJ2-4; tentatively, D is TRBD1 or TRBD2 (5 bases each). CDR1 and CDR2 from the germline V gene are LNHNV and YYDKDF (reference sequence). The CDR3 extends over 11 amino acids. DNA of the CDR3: TGTGCAGCGGCCTTGGGGGACATTCAGTACTTC. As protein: CAAALGDIQYF.

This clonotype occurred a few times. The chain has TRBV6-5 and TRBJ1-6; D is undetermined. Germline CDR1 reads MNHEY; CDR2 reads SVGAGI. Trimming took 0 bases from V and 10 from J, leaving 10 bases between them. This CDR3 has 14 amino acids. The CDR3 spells CASSYSKGHSPLHF. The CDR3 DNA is TGTGCCAGCAGTTACTCGAAAGGTCACTCACCCCTCCACTTT.

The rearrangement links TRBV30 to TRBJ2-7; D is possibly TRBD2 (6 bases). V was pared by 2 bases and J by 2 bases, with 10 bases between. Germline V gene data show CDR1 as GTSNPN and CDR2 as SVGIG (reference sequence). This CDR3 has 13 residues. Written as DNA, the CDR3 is TGTGCCTGGAGTCGGGACTTAGCCTACGAGCAGTACTTC. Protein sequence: CAWSRDLAYEQYF.

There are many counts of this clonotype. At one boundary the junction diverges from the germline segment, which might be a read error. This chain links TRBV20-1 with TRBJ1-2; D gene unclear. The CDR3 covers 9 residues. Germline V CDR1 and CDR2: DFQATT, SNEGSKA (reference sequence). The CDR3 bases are TGCAGTGCTAACGATGGCTACACCTTC. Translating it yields CSANDGYTF.

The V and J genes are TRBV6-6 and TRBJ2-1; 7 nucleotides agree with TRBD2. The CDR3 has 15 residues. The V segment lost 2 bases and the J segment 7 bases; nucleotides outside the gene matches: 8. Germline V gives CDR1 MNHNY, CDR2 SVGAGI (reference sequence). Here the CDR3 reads CASSYGGGRENEQFF. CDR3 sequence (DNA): TGTGCCAGCAGTTACGGGGGAGGGCGGGAGAATGAGCAGTTCTTC.

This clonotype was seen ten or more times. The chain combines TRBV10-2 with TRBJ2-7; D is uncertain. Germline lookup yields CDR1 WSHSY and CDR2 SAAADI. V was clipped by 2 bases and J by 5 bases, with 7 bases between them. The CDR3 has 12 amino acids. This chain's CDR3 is CASSERQDEQYF. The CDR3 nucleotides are TGCGCCAGCAGTGAGCGGCAGGACGAGCAGTACTTC.

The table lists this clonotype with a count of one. CDR3 coding DNA: TGTGCCAGCAGCTCATCGACAGGGGGGGACAATCAGCCCCAGCATTTT. Translation gives CASSSSTGGDNQPQHF. V usage is TRBV11-2 and J usage is TRBJ1-5, with 9 bases fitting TRBD1. Germline CDR1 SGHAT, CDR2 FQNNGV. With V trimmed by 4 bases and J by 3 bases, 7 bases remained unmatched. This CDR3 has 16 residues. Complete variable domain (other parts from reference TRBV11-2 and TRBJ1-5): EAGVAQSPRYKIIEKRQSVAFWCNPISGHATLYWYQQILGQGPKLLIQFQNNGVVDDSQLPKDRFSAERLKGVDSTLKIQPAKLEDSAVYLCASSSSTGGDNQPQHFGDGTRLSIL.

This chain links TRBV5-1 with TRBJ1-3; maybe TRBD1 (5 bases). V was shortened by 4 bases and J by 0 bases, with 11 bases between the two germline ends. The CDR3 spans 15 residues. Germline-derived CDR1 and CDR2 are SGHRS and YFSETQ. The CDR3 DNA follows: TGCGCCAGCAGCCGGGACGGGATCTCTGGAAACACCATATATTTT. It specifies CASSRDGISGNTIYF.

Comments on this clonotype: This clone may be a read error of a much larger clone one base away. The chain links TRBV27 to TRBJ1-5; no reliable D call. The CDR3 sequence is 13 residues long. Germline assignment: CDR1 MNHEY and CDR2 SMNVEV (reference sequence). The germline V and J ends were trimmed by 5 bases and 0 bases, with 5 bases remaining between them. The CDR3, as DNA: TGTGCCAGCAGTCCGCATAGCAATCAGCCCCAGCATTTT. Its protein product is CASSPHSNQPQHF.

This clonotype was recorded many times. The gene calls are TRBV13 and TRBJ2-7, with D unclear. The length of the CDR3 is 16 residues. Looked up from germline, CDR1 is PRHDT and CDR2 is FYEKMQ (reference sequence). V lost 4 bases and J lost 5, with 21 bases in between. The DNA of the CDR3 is TGTGCCAGCAGCTCCATCCGTGGCGGAAGGGTCCACGAGCAGTACTTC. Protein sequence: CASSSIRGGRVHEQYF.

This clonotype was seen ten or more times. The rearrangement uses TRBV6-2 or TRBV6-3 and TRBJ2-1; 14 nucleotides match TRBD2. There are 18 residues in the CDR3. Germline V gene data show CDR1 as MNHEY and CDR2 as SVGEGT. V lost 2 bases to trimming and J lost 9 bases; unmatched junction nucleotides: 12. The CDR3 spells CASSYPPGLAGVGGEQFF. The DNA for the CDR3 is TGTGCCAGCAGTTACCCTCCGGGACTAGCGGGAGTTGGGGGTGAGCAGTTCTTC.

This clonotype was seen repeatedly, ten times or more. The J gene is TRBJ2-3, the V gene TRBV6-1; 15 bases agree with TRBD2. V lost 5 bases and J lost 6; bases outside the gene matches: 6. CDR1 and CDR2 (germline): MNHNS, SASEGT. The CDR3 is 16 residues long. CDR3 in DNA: TGTGCCAGCAGTCCGGGACTAGCGGGAGGCGCGGATACGCAGTATTTT. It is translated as CASSPGLAGGADTQYF.

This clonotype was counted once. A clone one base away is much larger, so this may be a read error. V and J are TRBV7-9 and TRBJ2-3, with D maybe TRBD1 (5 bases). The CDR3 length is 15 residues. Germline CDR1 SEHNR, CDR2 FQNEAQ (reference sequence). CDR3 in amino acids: CASSFQGRSTGTQYF. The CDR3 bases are TGTGCCAGCAGCTTCCAGGGCAGAAGCACAGGTACGCAGTATTTT.

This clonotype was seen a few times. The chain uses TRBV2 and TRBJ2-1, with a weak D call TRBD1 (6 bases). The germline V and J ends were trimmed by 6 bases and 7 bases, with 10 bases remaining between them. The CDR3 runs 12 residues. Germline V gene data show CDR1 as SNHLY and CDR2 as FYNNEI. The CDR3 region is CASRKQGNEQFF. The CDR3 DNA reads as TGTGCCAGCAGAAAACAGGGTAATGAGCAGTTCTTC.

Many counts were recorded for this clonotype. The CDR3 region is CASSYRGGELFF. CDR3 in DNA: TGTGCCAGCAGTTATCGGGGCGGGGAGCTGTTTTTT. The gene calls are TRBV6-5 and TRBJ2-2; perhaps TRBD2 as D (5 bases). The V gene lost 3 bases and the J gene lost 7 bases, with 6 bases spanning the gap. CDR1 MNHEY and CDR2 SVGAGI come from the germline V gene. The CDR3 covers 12 residues.

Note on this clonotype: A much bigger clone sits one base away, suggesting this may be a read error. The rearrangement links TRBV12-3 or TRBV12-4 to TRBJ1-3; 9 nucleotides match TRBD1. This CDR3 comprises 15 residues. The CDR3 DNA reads TGTGCCAGCCGATGGACAGGGGCAACAGGAAACACCATATGTTTT. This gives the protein CASRWTGATGNTICF.

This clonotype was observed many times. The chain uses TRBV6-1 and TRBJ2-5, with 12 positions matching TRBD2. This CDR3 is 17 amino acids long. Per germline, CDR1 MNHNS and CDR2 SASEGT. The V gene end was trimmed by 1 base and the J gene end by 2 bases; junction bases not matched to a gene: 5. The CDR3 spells CASSEELAGGDQETQYF. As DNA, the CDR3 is TGTGCCAGCAGTGAAGAACTAGCGGGAGGAGATCAAGAGACCCAGTACTTC.

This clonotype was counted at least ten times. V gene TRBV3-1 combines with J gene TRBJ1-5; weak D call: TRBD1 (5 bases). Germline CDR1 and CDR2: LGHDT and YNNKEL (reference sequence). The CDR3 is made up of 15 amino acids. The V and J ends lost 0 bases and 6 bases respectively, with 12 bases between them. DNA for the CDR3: TGTGCCAGCAGCCAAGATTCGTCGGGGACTCAGCCCCAGCATTTT. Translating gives CASSQDSSGTQPQHF.